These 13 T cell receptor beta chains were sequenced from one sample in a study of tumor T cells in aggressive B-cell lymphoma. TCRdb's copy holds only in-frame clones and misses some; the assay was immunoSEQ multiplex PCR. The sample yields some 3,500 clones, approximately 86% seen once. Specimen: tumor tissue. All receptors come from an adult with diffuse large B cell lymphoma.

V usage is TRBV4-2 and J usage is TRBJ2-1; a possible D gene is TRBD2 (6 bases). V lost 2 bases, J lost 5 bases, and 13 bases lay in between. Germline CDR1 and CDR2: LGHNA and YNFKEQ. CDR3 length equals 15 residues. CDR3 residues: CASSQPRGLHNEQFF. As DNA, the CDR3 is TGTGCCAGCAGCCAACCCCGGGGACTCCACAATGAGCAGTTCTTC.

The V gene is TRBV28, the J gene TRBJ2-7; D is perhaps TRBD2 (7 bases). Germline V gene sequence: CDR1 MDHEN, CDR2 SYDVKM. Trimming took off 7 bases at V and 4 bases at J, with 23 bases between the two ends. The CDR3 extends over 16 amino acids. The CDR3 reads CASNTRGGQVLYEQYF. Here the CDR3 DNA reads TGTGCCAGCAACACGAGGGGGGGCCAGGTCTTATACGAGCAGTACTTC. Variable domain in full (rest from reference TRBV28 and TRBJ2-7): DVKVTQSSRYLVKRTGEKVFLECVQDMDHENMFWYRQDPGLGLRLIYFSYDVKMKEKGDIPEGYSVSREKKERFSLILESASTNQTSMYLCASNTRGGQVLYEQYFGPGTRLTVT.

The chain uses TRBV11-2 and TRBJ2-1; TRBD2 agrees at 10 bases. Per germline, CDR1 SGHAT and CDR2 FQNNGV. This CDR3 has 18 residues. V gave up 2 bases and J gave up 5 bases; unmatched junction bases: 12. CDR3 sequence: CASSLISGAGGTNNEQFF. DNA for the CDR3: TGTGCCAGCAGCTTAATCTCTGGAGCGGGAGGGACAAACAATGAGCAGTTCTTC.

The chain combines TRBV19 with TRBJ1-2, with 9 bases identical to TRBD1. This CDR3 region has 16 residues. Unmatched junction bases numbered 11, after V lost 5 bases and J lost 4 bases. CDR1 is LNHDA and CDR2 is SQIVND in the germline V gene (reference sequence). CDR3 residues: CASSLSTGGSSYGYTF. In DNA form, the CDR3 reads TGTGCCAGTAGTCTCTCAACAGGGGGCTCATCCTATGGCTACACCTTC. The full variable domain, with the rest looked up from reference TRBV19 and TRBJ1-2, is DGGITQSPKYLFRKEGQNVTLSCEQNLNHDAMYWYRQDPGQGLRLIYYSQIVNDFQKGDIAEGYSVSREKKESFPLTVTSAQKNPTAFYLCASSLSTGGSSYGYTFGSGTRLTVV.

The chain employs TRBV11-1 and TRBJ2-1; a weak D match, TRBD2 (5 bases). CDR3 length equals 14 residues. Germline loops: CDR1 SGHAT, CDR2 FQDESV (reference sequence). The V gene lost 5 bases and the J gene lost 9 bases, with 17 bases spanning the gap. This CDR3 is CASSPPWVEGEQFF. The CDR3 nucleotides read TGTGCCAGCAGCCCGCCTTGGGTAGAGGGTGAGCAGTTCTTC. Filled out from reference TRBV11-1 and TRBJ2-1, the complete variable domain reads EAEVAQSPRYKITEKSQAVAFWCDPISGHATLYWYRQILGQGPELLVQFQDESVVDDSQLPKDRFSAERLKGVDSTLKIQPAELGDSAMYLCASSPPWVEGEQFFGPGTRLTVL.

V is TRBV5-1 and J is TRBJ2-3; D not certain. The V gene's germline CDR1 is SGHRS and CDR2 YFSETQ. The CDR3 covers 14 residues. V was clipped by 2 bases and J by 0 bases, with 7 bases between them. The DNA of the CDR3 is TGCGCCAGCAGCTTCCGGGTCAGCACAGATACGCAGTATTTT. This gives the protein CASSFRVSTDTQYF.

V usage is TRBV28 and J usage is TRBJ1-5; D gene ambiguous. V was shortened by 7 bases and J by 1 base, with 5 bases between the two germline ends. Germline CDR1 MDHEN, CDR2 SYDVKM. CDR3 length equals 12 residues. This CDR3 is CASKRSNQPQHF. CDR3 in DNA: TGTGCCAGCAAACGGAGCAATCAGCCCCAGCATTTT. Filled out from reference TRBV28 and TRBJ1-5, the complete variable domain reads DVKVTQSSRYLVKRTGEKVFLECVQDMDHENMFWYRQDPGLGLRLIYFSYDVKMKEKGDIPEGYSVSREKKERFSLILESASTNQTSMYLCASKRSNQPQHFGDGTRLSIL.

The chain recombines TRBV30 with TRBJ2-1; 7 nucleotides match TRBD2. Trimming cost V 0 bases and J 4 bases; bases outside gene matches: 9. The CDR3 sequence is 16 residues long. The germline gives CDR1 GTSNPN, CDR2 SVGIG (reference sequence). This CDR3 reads CAWSVGLAEGYNEQFF. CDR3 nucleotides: TGTGCCTGGAGTGTAGGGCTAGCGGAGGGGTACAATGAGCAGTTCTTC.

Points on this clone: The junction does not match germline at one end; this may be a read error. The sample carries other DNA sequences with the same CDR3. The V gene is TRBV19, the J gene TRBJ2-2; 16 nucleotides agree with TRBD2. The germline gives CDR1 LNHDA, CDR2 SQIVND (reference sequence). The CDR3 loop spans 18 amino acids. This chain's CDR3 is CASSPGTSGRADTGELFF. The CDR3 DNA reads TGTGCTAGTAGTCCCGGGACTAGCGGGAGGGCCGACACCGGGGAGCTGTTTTTT.

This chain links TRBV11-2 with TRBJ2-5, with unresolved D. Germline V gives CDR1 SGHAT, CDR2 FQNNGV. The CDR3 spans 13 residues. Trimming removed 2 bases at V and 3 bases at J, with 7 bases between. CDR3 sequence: CASSLRLEETQYF. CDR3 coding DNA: TGTGCCAGCAGCTTACGTCTAGAAGAGACCCAGTACTTC.

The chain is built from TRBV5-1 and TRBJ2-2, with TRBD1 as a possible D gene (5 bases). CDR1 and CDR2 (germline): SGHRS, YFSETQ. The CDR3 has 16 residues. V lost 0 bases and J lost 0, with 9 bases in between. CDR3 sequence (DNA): TGCGCCAGCAGCTTGGTTCCAGGGTCGAACACCGGGGAGCTGTTTTTT. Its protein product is CASSLVPGSNTGELFF.

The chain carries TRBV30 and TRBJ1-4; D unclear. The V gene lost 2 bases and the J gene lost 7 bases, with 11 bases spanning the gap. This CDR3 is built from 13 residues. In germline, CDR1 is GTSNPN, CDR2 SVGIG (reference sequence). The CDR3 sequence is CAWSPTTGEKLFF. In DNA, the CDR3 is TGTGCCTGGAGTCCTACCACGGGTGAAAAACTGTTTTTT.

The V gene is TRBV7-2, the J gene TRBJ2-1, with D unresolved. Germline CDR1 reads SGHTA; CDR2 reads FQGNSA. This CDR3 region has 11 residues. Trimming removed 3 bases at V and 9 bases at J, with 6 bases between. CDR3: CASSFKREQFF. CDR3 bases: TGTGCCAGCAGCTTCAAGCGTGAGCAGTTCTTC.